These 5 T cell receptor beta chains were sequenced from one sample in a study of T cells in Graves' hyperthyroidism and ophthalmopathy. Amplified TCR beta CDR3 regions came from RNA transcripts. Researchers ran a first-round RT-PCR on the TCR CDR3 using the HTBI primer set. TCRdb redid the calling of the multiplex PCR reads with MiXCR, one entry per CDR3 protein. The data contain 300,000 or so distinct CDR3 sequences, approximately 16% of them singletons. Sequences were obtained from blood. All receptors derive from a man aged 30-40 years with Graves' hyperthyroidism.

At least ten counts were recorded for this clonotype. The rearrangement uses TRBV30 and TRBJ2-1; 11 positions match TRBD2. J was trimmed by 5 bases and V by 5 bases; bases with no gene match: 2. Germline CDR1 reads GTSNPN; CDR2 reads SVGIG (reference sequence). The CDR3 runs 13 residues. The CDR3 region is CAWGTSGNNEQFF. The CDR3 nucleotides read TGTGCCTGGGGGACTAGCGGCAACAATGAGCAGTTCTTC.

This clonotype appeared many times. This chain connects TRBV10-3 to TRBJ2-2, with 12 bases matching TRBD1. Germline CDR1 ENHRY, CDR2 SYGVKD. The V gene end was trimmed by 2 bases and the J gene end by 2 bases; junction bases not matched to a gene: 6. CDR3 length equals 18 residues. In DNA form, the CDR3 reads TGTGCCATCAGTGAGCAAACCGGGACAGGGGGCAACACCGGGGAGCTGTTTTTT. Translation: CAISEQTGTGGNTGELFF.

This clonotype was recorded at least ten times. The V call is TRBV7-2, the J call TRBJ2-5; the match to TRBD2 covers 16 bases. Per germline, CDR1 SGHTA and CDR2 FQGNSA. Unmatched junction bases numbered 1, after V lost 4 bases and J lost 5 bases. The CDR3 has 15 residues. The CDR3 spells CASSWGLAGGETQYF. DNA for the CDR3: TGTGCCAGCAGCTGGGGACTAGCGGGAGGGGAGACCCAGTACTTC.

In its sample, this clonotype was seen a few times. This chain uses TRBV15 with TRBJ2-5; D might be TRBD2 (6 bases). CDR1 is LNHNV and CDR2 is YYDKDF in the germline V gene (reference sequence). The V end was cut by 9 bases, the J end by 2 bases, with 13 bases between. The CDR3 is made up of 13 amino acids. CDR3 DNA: TGTGCCACTCGGGGGAATCTACAAGAGACCCAGTACTTC. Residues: CATRGNLQETQYF.

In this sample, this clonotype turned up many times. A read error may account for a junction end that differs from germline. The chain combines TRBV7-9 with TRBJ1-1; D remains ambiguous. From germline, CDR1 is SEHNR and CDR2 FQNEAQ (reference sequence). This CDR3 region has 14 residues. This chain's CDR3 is CASSSRGGNAEAFF. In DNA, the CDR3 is TGTGCCAGCAGCTCCCGCGGAGGGAACGCTGAAGCTTTCTTT.